This T cell receptor beta chain derives from a study of control samples from healthy donors and cancer patients. This clone was observed a single time. Sequencing was performed with immunoSEQ multiplex PCR; in TCRdb, only in-frame clones are kept and a portion is missing. The sample carries some 120,000 clones, 89% recorded once. Trimming left V 0 bases short and J 2 bases short, with 10 bases between. The CDR3 is 15 amino acids. Looked up from germline, CDR1 is SGDLS and CDR2 is YYNGEE. Material: blood. The chain links TRBV9 to TRBJ2-3; no reliable D call. This receptor was identified in a man aged 45-65 years in good health. In DNA, the CDR3 is TGTGCCAGCAGCGTAGTGGGGTACTCCACAGATACGCAGTATTTT. Protein product: CASSVVGYSTDTQYF.